The 20 T cell receptor beta chains reported below all come from one sample, sequenced in a study of CD8+CD57+ T cells in acquired aplastic anemia. Patients chosen for sequencing had CD8+CD57+ cells that had expanded, as shown by flow cytometry. Both TCR beta VDJ combination and CDR3 sequence profiling were carried out. Genomic DNA was the template for this profiling. TCRdb re-called the reads with MiXCR, one entry per CDR3 protein. Here the sample spans 150,000 to 200,000 distinct CDR3 sequences, around half being singletons. Sequencing used sorted CD4+, CD8+, or CD8+CD57+ T cells (not recorded which) from PBMCs. The receptors here all came from a human donor with aplastic anemia.

The chain joins TRBV7-9 to TRBJ2-5, with 8 nucleotides matching TRBD2. The germline gives CDR1 SEHNR, CDR2 FQNEAQ (reference sequence). This CDR3 contains 14 residues. The V segment lost 3 bases and the J segment 4 bases; nucleotides outside the gene matches: 4. CDR3 DNA: TGTGCCAGCAGCTTCTCGACTAGCGCAGAGACCCAGTACTTC. Translation gives CASSFSTSAETQYF.

The chain employs TRBV2 and TRBJ2-1; 11 bases are a match to TRBD2. The V gene's germline CDR1 is SNHLY and CDR2 FYNNEI. The CDR3 length is 18 residues. The V gene end was trimmed by 1 base and the J gene end by 1 base; junction bases not matched to a gene: 6. CDR3 sequence (DNA): TGTGCCAGCAGTGAAGAAGGGCGACTAGCGGGGTCCTACAATGAGCAGTTCTTC. It translates to CASSEEGRLAGSYNEQFF.

This clonotype was seen repeatedly, ten times or more. The chain recombines TRBV12-3 or TRBV12-4 with TRBJ2-7, with D possibly called TRBD1 or TRBD2 (5 bases each). There are 14 residues in the CDR3. V shed 5 bases and J shed 7 bases, with 18 bases lying between them. For the CDR3, the DNA is TGTGCCAGCAGTGCCGGGGCCCGGCTAGGGGAGCAGTACTTC. Encoded protein: CASSAGARLGEQYF.

This clonotype was detected a few times. The J gene is TRBJ2-7, the V gene TRBV7-9, with D tentatively TRBD1 or TRBD2 (5 bases each). The V gene's germline CDR1 is SEHNR and CDR2 FQNEAQ (reference sequence). V lost 3 bases to trimming and J lost 0 bases, with 6 bases between them. The CDR3 runs 13 residues. The DNA of the CDR3 is TGTGCCAGCAGCTTGGGGGACTCCTACGAGCAGTACTTC. Translation gives CASSLGDSYEQYF.

Only a few counts were recorded for this clonotype. The V call is TRBV6-5, the J call TRBJ2-7; 8 bases agree with TRBD1. Per the germline V gene, CDR1 is MNHEY and CDR2 is SVGAGI. This CDR3 comprises 15 residues. Trimming removed 0 bases from V and 0 bases from J; junction bases left unmatched: 1. The CDR3 spells CASSYSGTGSYEQYF. As DNA, the CDR3 is TGTGCCAGCAGTTACTCCGGGACAGGCTCCTACGAGCAGTACTTC.

This chain joins TRBV12-3 or TRBV12-4 and TRBJ2-7; D ambiguous. Trimming stripped 4 bases from V and 5 bases from J, with 9 bases between. This CDR3 is built from 12 residues. DNA of the CDR3: TGTGCCAGCAGTTCCGCGAACCACGAGCAGTACTTC. It codes for CASSSANHEQYF.

This clonotype has a count of ten or more. The gene calls are TRBV6-5 and TRBJ2-7; TRBD2 matches at 10 bases. The trim removed 1 base at V and 3 bases at J, leaving 3 bases unmatched. From germline, CDR1 is MNHEY and CDR2 SVGAGI. CDR3 length equals 15 residues. The CDR3 loop is CASSYFSSGGYEQYF. DNA of the CDR3: TGTGCCAGCAGTTACTTCTCTAGCGGGGGCTACGAGCAGTACTTC.

This clonotype was counted ten times or more. J is TRBJ2-2 and V is TRBV7-2; the D is unclear. There are 14 residues in the CDR3. From germline, CDR1 is SGHTA and CDR2 FQGNSA. The V and J ends lost 5 bases and 5 bases respectively, with 12 bases between them. CDR3 loop: CASSPVLVTGELFF. The DNA of the CDR3 is TGTGCCAGCAGCCCCGTGTTGGTAACCGGGGAGCTGTTTTTT.

The CDR3 DNA reads TGTGCCAGCAGTGAGTATGGGGAAGCAGATACGCAGTATTTT. Amino acids: CASSEYGEADTQYF. The chain is built from TRBV2 and TRBJ2-3, with no clear D. Germline loops: CDR1 SNHLY, CDR2 FYNNEI. V lost 3 bases, J lost 4 bases, and 11 bases lay in between. The CDR3 has 14 amino acids.

The chain carries TRBV6-4 and TRBJ1-2; 9 nucleotides match TRBD1. CDR1 and CDR2 from the germline V gene are MRHNA and SNTAGT. With V trimmed by 0 bases and J by 6 bases, 5 bases remained unmatched. CDR3 length: 15 amino acids. Here the CDR3 reads CASSDSRTGEHGYTF. DNA for the CDR3: TGTGCCAGCAGTGACTCGCGGACAGGGGAGCATGGCTACACCTTC.

This clonotype was seen a few times. The chain links TRBV10-3 to TRBJ2-5, with D uncertain. The ends were cut back, 0 bases at V and 4 bases at J, with 3 bases in the middle. Germline lookup yields CDR1 ENHRY and CDR2 SYGVKD. The CDR3 runs 12 residues. This CDR3 is CAISESGETQYF. CDR3 nucleotide sequence: TGTGCCATCAGTGAGTCCGGAGAGACCCAGTACTTC.

This clonotype was recorded a few times. This chain uses TRBV20-1 with TRBJ2-6; D call uncertain. The CDR3 is made up of 13 amino acids. V was pared by 6 bases and J by 0 bases, with 6 bases between. Germline V gives CDR1 DFQATT, CDR2 SNEGSKA (reference sequence). The CDR3 DNA reads TGCAGTGCGCCCAGCTCTGGGGCCAACGTCCTGACTTTC. This encodes CSAPSSGANVLTF.

With respect to this clonotype: An end of the junction differs from the germline gene, which may be a read error. The rearrangement links TRBV11-1 to TRBJ2-1; D remains unclear. This CDR3 is built from 16 residues. Germline CDR1 is SGHAT and CDR2 is FQDESV (reference sequence). CDR3 region: CASSPLLTSSYNEQSF. The DNA of the CDR3 is TGTGCCAGCAGCCCCCTCTTGACCAGCTCCTACAATGAGCAGTCCTTC.

The rearrangement uses TRBV20-1 and TRBJ2-5; D is ambiguous. The V and J ends lost 7 bases and 1 base respectively, with 10 bases between them. Germline CDR1 and CDR2: DFQATT and SNEGSKA (reference sequence). CDR3 length: 12 residues. The CDR3 DNA reads TGCAGTGGGCACGCGCCCCAAGAGACCCAGTACTTC. This translates into CSGHAPQETQYF.

This clonotype appeared many times. V gene TRBV5-4 combines with J gene TRBJ2-1; D is perhaps TRBD1 (6 bases). From germline, CDR1 is SGHNT and CDR2 YYREEE (reference sequence). This CDR3 is built from 21 residues. V was cut by 1 base and J by 0 bases, with 26 bases left in between. The CDR3 loop is CASSLTQGPPEKKISYNEQFF. The CDR3 DNA is TGTGCCAGCAGCTTGACACAGGGCCCGCCAGAAAAGAAAATCTCCTACAATGAGCAGTTCTTC.

J is TRBJ2-7 and V is TRBV10-2; D not resolved. This CDR3 is 14 amino acids long. V lost 6 bases and J 0 bases, leaving 12 bases between the germline ends. The germline CDR1 and CDR2 sequences are WSHSY and SAAADI. CDR3 coding DNA: TGCGCCAGCAGGAGTGACCCGAGCTCCTACGAGCAGTACTTC. Its protein is CASRSDPSSYEQYF.

Note on this clonotype: The conserved phenylalanine or tryptophan is not found at the CDR3 terminus, so this likely reflects a read error. This rearrangement joins TRBV5-1 to TRBJ2-5; 7 nucleotides match TRBD2. Germline V gives CDR1 SGHRS, CDR2 YFSETQ. V lost 7 bases, J lost 3 bases, and 3 bases stayed unmatched. The CDR3 runs 12 residues. CDR3 loop: CASRLAEETQYS. In nucleotides, the CDR3 is TGCGCCAGCCGTCTAGCGGAAGAGACCCAGTACTCC.

This clonotype was seen repeatedly, ten times or more. V is TRBV4-1 and J is TRBJ2-3; the D call may be TRBD1 or TRBD2 (6 bases each). Germline V gives CDR1 MGHRA, CDR2 YSYEKL. CDR3 size: 15 residues. V was clipped by 3 bases and J by 4 bases, with 14 bases between them. The CDR3 DNA follows: TGCGCCAGCAGCCAGGGGTGGGGGGCCTCAGATACGCAGTATTTT. It translates to CASSQGWGASDTQYF.

With respect to this clonotype: It may be a read error: a sequence one base away is much more abundant. Likely a read error: the CDR3 ends without its conserved phenylalanine or tryptophan. The chain uses TRBV6-4 and TRBJ1-1; perhaps TRBD1 as D (5 bases). Germline CDR1 reads MRHNA; CDR2 reads SNTAGT. This CDR3 comprises 17 residues. V lost 5 bases, J lost 5 bases, and 24 bases lay in between. The CDR3 sequence: CASSHYAYGTPGTEAFS. CDR3 sequence (DNA): TGTGCCAGCAGTCACTATGCCTACGGGACCCCCGGAACTGAAGCTTTCTCT.

This clonotype has only a few counts. This is likely a read error, given that the CDR3 carries no conserved phenylalanine or tryptophan at its end. The chain has TRBV12-3 or TRBV12-4 and TRBJ2-5; TRBD2 matches at 8 bases. J was trimmed by 1 base and V by 2 bases; bases with no gene match: 9. The CDR3 extends over 17 amino acids. Here the CDR3 DNA reads TGTGCCAGCAGTTTAAGCAGGCTAGCGGGCCGCCAAGAGACCCAGTACTTA. Translating it yields CASSLSRLAGRQETQYL.